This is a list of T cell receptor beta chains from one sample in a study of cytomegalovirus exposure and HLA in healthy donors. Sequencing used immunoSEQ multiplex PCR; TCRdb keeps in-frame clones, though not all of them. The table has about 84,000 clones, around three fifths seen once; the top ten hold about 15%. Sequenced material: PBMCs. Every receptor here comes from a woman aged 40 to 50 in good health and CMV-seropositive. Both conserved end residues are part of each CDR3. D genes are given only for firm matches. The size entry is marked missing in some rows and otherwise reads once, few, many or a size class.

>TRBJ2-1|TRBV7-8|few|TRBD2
CASSLAAGGPNEQFF
TGTGCCAGCAGCTTAGCGGCGGGAGGGCCGAATGAGCAGTTCTTC
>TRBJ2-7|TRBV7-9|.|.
CASSLLADYEQYF
TGTGCCAGCAGCTTACTGGCTGACTACGAGCAGTACTTC
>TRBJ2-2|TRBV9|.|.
CASSVSAETNTGELFF
TGTGCCAGCAGCGTATCCGCGGAGACGAACACCGGGGAGCTGTTTTTT
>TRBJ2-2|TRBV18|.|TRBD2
CASSPTSVAGELFF
TGTGCCAGCTCACCGACTAGCGTAGCGGGGGAGCTGTTTTTT
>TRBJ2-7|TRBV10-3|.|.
CAISESGRRGLEQYF
TGTGCCATCAGTGAGTCAGGTAGAAGGGGACTGGAGCAGTACTTC
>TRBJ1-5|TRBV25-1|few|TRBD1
CASSRTGSNQPQHF
TGTGCCAGCAGTAGGACAGGGTCCAATCAGCCCCAGCATTTT
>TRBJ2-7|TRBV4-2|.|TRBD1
CASSQVTGTAYEQYF
TGTGCCAGCAGCCAAGTCACCGGGACAGCCTACGAGCAGTACTTC
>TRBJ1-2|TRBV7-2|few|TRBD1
CASSPNGDSYGYTF
TGTGCCAGCAGCCCCAACGGGGACAGCTATGGCTACACCTTC
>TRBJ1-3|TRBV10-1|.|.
CASSEYRSGNTIYF
TGCGCCAGCAGTGAGTACAGATCTGGAAACACCATATATTTT
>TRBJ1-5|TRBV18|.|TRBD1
CASSPPTGGVEQPQHF
TGTGCCAGCTCACCACCCACAGGGGGAGTTGAACAGCCCCAGCATTTT
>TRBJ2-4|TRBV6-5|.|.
CASSYSRLAKNIQYF
TGTGCCAGCAGTTACTCGCGGTTAGCCAAAAACATTCAGTACTTC
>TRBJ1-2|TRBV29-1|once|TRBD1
CSVGARQGGNALEGYTF
TGCAGCGTCGGGGCCCGACAGGGGGGAAACGCGCTGGAGGGCTACACCTTC
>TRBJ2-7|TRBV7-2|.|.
CASSRTTSYEQYF
TGTGCCAGCAGTCGGACTACTTCCTACGAGCAGTACTTC
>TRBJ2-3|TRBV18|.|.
CASSPPSTTDTQYF
TGTGCCAGCTCACCCCCCAGTACGACAGATACGCAGTATTTT
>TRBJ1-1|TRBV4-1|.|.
CASSRTTANTEAFF
TGCGCCAGCAGCCGCACGACAGCGAACACTGAAGCTTTCTTT
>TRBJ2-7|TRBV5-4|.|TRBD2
CASSLGTSGRSHEQYF
TGTGCCAGCAGCTTAGGGACTAGCGGGAGATCCCACGAGCAGTACTTC
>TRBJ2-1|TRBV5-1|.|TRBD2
CASSYRLAGENEQFF
TGCGCCAGCAGCTATAGACTAGCGGGAGAGAATGAGCAGTTCTTC
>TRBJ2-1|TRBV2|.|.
CASMSSPRGEQFF
TGTGCCAGCATGTCTTCCCCCCGCGGTGAGCAGTTCTTC
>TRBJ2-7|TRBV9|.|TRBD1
CASSVDTGQDYEQYF
TGTGCCAGCAGCGTAGATACCGGACAGGACTACGAGCAGTACTTC
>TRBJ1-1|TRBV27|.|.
CASLGQPNTEAFF
TGTGCCAGCCTCGGACAACCGAACACTGAAGCTTTCTTT
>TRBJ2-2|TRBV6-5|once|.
CASSYSGQGLFF
TGTGCCAGCAGTTACTCGGGGCAAGGGCTGTTTTTT
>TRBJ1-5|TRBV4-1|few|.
CASRRVFQGLGNQPQHF
TGCGCCAGCAGAAGAGTATTTCAGGGATTAGGTAATCAGCCCCAGCATTTT
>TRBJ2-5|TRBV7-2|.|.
CASSQRRETQYF
TGTGCCAGCAGCCAGCGCCGGGAGACCCAGTACTTC
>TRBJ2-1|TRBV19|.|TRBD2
CASSIPSGGSSGIGLVF
TGTGCCAGTAGTATCCCCTCCGGGGGGTCTAGCGGGATAGGGCTGGTCTTC
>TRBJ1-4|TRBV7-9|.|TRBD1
CASSLDVTGVEKLFF
TGTGCCAGCAGCTTAGATGTGACAGGGGTTGAAAAACTGTTTTTT
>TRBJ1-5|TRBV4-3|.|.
CASSQSSYEPQHF
TGCGCCAGCAGCCAGAGCTCGTACGAGCCCCAGCATTTT
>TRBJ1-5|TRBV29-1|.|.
CSVGQGGNQPQHF
TGCAGCGTTGGGCAGGGTGGCAATCAGCCCCAGCATTTT
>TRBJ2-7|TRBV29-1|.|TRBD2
CSVDSGTSGIYEQYF
TGCAGCGTCGACTCCGGGACTAGCGGGATCTACGAGCAGTACTTC
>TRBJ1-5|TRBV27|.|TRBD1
CASSRTGQGGNQPQHF
TGTGCCAGCAGTAGGACCGGACAGGGTGGCAATCAGCCCCAGCATTTT
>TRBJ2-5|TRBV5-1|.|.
CASSLEAGVTQYF
TGCGCCAGCAGCTTGGAGGCCGGGGTGACCCAGTACTTC
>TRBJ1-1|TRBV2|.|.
CASSDGGGVRGISTEAFF
TGTGCCAGCAGTGACGGAGGGGGGGTCCGGGGCATCTCCACCGAAGCTTTCTTT
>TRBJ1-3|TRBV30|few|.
CAWNPINFSGNTIYF
TGTGCCTGGAACCCTATCAATTTCTCTGGAAACACCATATATTTT
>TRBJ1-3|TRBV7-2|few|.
CASSPTRGSNTIYF
TGTGCCAGCAGCCCTACACGGGGATCAAACACCATATATTTT
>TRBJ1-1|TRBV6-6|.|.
CASSPRMSLLNTEAFF
TGTGCCAGCAGTCCCCGTATGAGTTTGTTGAACACTGAAGCTTTCTTT
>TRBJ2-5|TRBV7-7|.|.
CASSLGAGQGSAQYF
TGTGCCAGCAGCTTAGGTGCTGGGCAGGGGAGCGCCCAGTACTTC
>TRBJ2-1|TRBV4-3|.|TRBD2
CASSQQSGSHNEQFF
TGCGCCAGCAGCCAACAGAGCGGGAGTCACAATGAGCAGTTCTTC
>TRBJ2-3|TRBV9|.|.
CASSVEQGGDTQYF
TGTGCCAGCAGCGTAGAACAGGGTGGCGATACGCAGTATTTT
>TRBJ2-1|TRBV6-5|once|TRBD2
CASWASGASNEQFF
TGTGCCAGTTGGGCTAGCGGGGCTTCTAATGAGCAGTTCTTC
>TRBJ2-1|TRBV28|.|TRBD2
CASIGTSGTTEQFF
TGTGCCAGCATCGGGACTAGCGGGACGACTGAGCAGTTCTTC
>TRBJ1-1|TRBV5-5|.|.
CASSLDFLMNTEAFF
TGTGCCAGCAGCTTGGACTTTCTGATGAACACTGAAGCTTTCTTT
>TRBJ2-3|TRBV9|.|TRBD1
CASSAGQDTDTQYF
TGTGCCAGCAGCGCGGGACAGGACACAGATACGCAGTATTTT
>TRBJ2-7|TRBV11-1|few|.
CASSLQGHEQYF
TGTGCCAGCAGCTTACAGGGCCACGAGCAGTACTTC
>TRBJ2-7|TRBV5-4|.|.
CASSLSLSYEQYF
TGTGCCAGCAGCTTGTCACTGTCCTACGAGCAGTACTTC
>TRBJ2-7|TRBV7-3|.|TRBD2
CASSSPGLAKSYEQYF
TGTGCCAGCAGCTCCCCCGGACTAGCGAAATCCTACGAGCAGTACTTC
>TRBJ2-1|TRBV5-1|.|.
CASRFQVSVNEQFF
TGCGCCAGCAGGTTCCAGGTCTCCGTCAATGAGCAGTTCTTC
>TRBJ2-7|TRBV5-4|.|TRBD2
CASSTGGGAMDEQYF
TGTGCCAGCAGCACGGGAGGGGGGGCTATGGACGAGCAGTACTTC
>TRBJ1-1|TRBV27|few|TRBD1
CASSGTGGARTEAFF
TGTGCCAGCAGTGGGACAGGGGGCGCAAGAACTGAAGCTTTCTTT
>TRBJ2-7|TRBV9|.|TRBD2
CASSIGTSGEQYF
TGTGCCAGCAGTATCGGGACTAGCGGCGAGCAGTACTTC
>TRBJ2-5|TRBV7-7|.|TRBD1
CASSLAPTGEETQYF
TGTGCCAGCAGCTTAGCACCGACAGGGGAAGAGACCCAGTACTTC
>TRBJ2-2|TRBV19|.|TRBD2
CASTLGLAGELFF
TGTGCCAGTACCTTGGGACTAGCCGGGGAGCTGTTTTTT
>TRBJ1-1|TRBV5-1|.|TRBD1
CASSLTGTGENTEAFF
TGCGCCAGCAGCTTGACCGGGACAGGGGAGAACACTGAAGCTTTCTTT
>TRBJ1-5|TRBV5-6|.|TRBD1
CASSLGGTGYQPQHF
TGTGCCAGCAGCCTGGGAGGGACAGGCTATCAGCCCCAGCATTTT
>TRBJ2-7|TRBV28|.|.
CASSLAQQGHEQYF
TGTGCCAGCAGTTTAGCCCAACAGGGTCACGAGCAGTACTTC